These 9 T cell receptor beta chains share one sample of origin, sequenced in a study of T cell changes during pregnancy in multiple sclerosis. Some clones are missing from TCRdb's copy, which holds only in-frame ones; the method was immunoSEQ multiplex PCR. The data show tens of thousands of clones, 75% to 95% seen once. Sample: peripheral blood, taken in the second trimester of pregnancy. Receptor source: a female donor with multiple sclerosis, enrolled in a pregnancy study.

The chain has TRBV28 and TRBJ2-5; TRBD2 is a possible D gene (6 bases). CDR3 length equals 14 residues. Germline CDR1 and CDR2: MDHEN and SYDVKM. V lost 2 bases, J lost 4 bases, and 11 bases lay in between. The CDR3 DNA is TGTGCCAGCAGTTTAGCAGGGACTGGAGAGACCCAGTACTTC. It is translated as CASSLAGTGETQYF. Complete variable domain (other parts from reference TRBV28 and TRBJ2-5): DVKVTQSSRYLVKRTGEKVFLECVQDMDHENMFWYRQDPGLGLRLIYFSYDVKMKEKGDIPEGYSVSREKKERFSLILESASTNQTSMYLCASSLAGTGETQYFGPGTRLLVL.

This rearrangement joins TRBV2 to TRBJ2-3; D might be TRBD2 (6 bases). The CDR3 is 14 amino acids. Germline V lookup: CDR1 SNHLY, CDR2 FYNNEI. Trimming cost V 5 bases and J 2 bases, with 11 bases left between them. The CDR3 nucleotides are TGTGCCAGCAGTCGGGACTCTAACACAGATACGCAGTATTTT. Residues: CASSRDSNTDTQYF.

V is TRBV10-3 and J is TRBJ2-2, with TRBD1 identical over 9 bases. V was pared by 6 bases and J by 1 base, with 3 bases of the junction left unmatched. This CDR3 has 15 residues. Germline loops: CDR1 ENHRY, CDR2 SYGVKD. CDR3 in DNA: TGTGCCATCAGACCGGGACAGGGGAACACCGGGGAGCTGTTTTTT. It is translated as CAIRPGQGNTGELFF.

V gene TRBV30 combines with J gene TRBJ2-1, with 9 bases identical to TRBD2. CDR1 is GTSNPN and CDR2 is SVGIG in the germline V gene (reference sequence). The CDR3 consists of 13 residues. V was pared by 0 bases and J by 8 bases, with 2 bases of the junction left unmatched. The CDR3 spells CAWSVLAGYEQFF. DNA of the CDR3: TGTGCCTGGAGTGTACTAGCGGGCTATGAGCAGTTCTTC.

The gene calls are TRBV10-3 and TRBJ2-3; 10 bases agree with TRBD2. The CDR3 consists of 15 residues. The germline V gene has CDR1 ENHRY and CDR2 SYGVKD. J gave up 4 bases and V 3 bases, and 4 bases lay outside the gene matches. The CDR3 region has the DNA TGTGCCATCAGTGACTCCGGGACTAGCGCAGATACGCAGTATTTT. Residues: CAISDSGTSADTQYF.

This sequence joins TRBV13 and TRBJ2-3; a possible D gene is TRBD2 (7 bases). CDR3 length: 17 residues. Germline lookup yields CDR1 PRHDT and CDR2 FYEKMQ (reference sequence). Trimming took off 0 bases at V and 0 bases at J, with 13 bases between the two ends. CDR3 sequence: CASSLGTGGESTDTQYF. The CDR3 nucleotides read TGTGCCAGCAGCTTAGGAACGGGGGGCGAGAGCACAGATACGCAGTATTTT.

The J gene is TRBJ2-7, the V gene TRBV27; D might be TRBD2 (5 bases). Trimming cost V 5 bases and J 5 bases, with 16 bases left between them. Germline CDR1 MNHEY, CDR2 SMNVEV (reference sequence). The CDR3 extends over 14 amino acids. The CDR3 loop is CASSNQLGRDEQYF. The CDR3 bases are TGTGCCAGCAGTAACCAACTAGGGCGGGACGAGCAGTACTTC.

The rearrangement joins TRBV10-3 to TRBJ1-5; 8 bases line up with TRBD1. The CDR3 totals 14 residues. Germline trimming cut 6 bases from V and 4 bases from J; bases unmatched to any gene: 5. Germline V lookup: CDR1 ENHRY, CDR2 SYGVKD. The DNA for the CDR3 is TGTGCCATCAGCGGGACAGGTCCAAATCAGCCCCAGCATTTT. Translating gives CAISGTGPNQPQHF.

The chain couples TRBV6-6 to TRBJ2-7, with D maybe TRBD1 (6 bases). The V gene's germline CDR1 is MNHNY and CDR2 SVGAGI (reference sequence). The CDR3 consists of 15 residues. Between the trimmed V and J ends, which lost 0 bases and 3 bases, there was a span of 12 bases. The DNA for the CDR3 is TGTGCCAGCAGTTACTCGGGGACAAAAAACTACGAGCAGTACTTC. Its protein product is CASSYSGTKNYEQYF.